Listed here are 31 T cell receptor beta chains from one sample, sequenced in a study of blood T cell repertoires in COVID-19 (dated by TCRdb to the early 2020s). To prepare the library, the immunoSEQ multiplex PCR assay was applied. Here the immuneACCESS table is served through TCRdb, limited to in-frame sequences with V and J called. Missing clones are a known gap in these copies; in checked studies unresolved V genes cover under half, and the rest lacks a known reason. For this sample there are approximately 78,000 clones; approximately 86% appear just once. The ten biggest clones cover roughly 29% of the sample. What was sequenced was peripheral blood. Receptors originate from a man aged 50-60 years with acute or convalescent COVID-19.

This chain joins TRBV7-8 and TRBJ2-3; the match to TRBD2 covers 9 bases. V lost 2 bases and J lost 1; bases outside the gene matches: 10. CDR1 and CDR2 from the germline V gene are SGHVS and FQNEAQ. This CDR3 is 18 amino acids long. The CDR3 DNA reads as TGTGCCAGCAGCTTACAACCACGGCGGGGGGGACGCACAGATACGCAGTATTTT. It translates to CASSLQPRRGGRTDTQYF.

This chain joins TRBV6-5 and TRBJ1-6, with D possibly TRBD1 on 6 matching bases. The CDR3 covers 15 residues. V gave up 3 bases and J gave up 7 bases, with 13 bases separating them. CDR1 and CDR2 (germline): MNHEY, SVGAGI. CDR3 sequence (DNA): TGTGCCAGCAGTTATACGACAGGCTCAAATTCACCCCTCCACTTT. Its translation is CASSYTTGSNSPLHF.

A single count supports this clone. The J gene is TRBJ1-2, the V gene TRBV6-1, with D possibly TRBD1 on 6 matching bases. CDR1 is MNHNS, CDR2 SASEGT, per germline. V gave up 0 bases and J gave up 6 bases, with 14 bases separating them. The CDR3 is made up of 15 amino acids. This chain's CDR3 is CASSEADRSWNGYTF. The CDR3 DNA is TGTGCCAGCAGTGAAGCTGACAGGAGTTGGAATGGCTACACCTTC.

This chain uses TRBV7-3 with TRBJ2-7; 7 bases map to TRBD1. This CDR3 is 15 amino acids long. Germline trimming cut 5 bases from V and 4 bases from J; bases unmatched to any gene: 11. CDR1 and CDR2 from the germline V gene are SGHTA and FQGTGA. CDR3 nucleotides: TGTGCCAGCAGCCAGGGGCAGGGGGATTCTTACGAGCAGTACTTC. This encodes CASSQGQGDSYEQYF.

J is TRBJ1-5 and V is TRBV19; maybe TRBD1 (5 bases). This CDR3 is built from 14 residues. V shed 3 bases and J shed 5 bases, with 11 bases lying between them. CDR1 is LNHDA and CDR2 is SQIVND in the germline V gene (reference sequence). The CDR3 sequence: CASSMSTAYQPQHF. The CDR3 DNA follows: TGTGCCAGTAGTATGTCGACAGCCTATCAGCCCCAGCATTTT.

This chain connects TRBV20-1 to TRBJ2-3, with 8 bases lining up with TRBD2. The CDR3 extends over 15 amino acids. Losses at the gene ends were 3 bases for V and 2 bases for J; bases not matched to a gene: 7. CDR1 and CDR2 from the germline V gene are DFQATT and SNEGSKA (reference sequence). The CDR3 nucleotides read TGCAGTGCTAGTCGGCGGGGGGAAATCACAGATACGCAGTATTTT. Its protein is CSASRRGEITDTQYF.

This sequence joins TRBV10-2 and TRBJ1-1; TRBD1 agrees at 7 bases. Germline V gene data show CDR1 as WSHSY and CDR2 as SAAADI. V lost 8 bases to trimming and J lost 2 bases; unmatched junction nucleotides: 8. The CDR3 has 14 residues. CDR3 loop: CASQRDSFNTEAFF. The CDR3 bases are TGCGCCAGCCAAAGGGACAGCTTTAACACTGAAGCTTTCTTT.

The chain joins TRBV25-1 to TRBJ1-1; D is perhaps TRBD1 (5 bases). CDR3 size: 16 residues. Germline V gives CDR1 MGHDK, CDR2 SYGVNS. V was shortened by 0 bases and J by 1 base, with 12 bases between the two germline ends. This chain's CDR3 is CASSEYLLTENTEAFF. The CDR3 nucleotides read TGTGCCAGCAGTGAATATCTTTTGACAGAGAACACTGAAGCTTTCTTT.

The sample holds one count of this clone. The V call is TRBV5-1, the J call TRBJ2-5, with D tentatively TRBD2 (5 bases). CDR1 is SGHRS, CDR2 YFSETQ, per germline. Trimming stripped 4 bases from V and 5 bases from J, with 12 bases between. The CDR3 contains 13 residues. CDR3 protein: CASSRIRGETQYF. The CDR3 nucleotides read TGCGCCAGCAGCAGGATCCGAGGGGAGACCCAGTACTTC.

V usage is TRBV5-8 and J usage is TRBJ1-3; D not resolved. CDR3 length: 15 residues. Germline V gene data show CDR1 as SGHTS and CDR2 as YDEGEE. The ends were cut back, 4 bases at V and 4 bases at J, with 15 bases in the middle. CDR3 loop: CASSLRGWSGNTIYF. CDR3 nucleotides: TGTGCCAGCAGCCTCAGAGGATGGTCAGGAAACACCATATATTTT.

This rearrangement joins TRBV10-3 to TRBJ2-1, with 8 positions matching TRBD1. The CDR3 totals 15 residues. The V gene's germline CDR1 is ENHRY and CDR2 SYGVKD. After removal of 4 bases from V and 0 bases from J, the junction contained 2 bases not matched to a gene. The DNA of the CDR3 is TGTGCCATCAGTGGACAGGGGAGCTCCTACAATGAGCAGTTCTTC. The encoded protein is CAISGQGSSYNEQFF.

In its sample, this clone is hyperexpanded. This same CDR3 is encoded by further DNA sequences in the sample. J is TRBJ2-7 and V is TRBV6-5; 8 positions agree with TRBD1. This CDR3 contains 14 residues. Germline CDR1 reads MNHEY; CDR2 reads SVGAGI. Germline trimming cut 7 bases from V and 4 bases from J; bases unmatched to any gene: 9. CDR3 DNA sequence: TGTGCCAGCAACCGAGACAGGGGACGATACGAGCAGTACTTC. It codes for CASNRDRGRYEQYF.

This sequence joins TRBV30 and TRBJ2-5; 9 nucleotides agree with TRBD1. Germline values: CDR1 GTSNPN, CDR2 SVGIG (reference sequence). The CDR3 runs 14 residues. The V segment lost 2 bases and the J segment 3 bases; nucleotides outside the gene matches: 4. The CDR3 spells CAWSLTGGEETQYF. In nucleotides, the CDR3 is TGTGCCTGGAGTTTGACAGGGGGAGAAGAGACCCAGTACTTC.

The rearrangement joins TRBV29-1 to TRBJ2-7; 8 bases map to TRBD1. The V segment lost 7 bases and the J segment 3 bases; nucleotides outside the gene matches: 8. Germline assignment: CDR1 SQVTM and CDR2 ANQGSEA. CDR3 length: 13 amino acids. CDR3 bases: TGCAGCGCCTTGACAGGGGAGAGCTACGAGCAGTACTTC. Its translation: CSALTGESYEQYF.

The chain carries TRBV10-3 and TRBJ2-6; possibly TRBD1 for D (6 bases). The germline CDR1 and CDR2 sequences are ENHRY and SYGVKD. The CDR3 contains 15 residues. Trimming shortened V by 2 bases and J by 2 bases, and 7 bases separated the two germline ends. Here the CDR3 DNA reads TGTGCCATCAGTGAGACAGGGCCTGGGGCCAACGTCCTGACTTTC. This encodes CAISETGPGANVLTF.

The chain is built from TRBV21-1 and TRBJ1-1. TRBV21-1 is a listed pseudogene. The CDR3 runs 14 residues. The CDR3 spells CASSKGCSRTEAFF. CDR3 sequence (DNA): TGTGCCAGCAGCAAAGGGTGTTCTCGGACTGAAGCTTTCTTT.

The CDR3 reads CASSIRTGLGYEQYF. The CDR3 DNA reads as TGTGCCAGCAGTATTCGGACAGGGCTAGGTTACGAGCAGTACTTC. The chain joins TRBV27 to TRBJ2-7, with 8 positions matching TRBD1. The germline V gene has CDR1 MNHEY and CDR2 SMNVEV (reference sequence). V lost 5 bases, J lost 4 bases, and 10 bases stayed unmatched. CDR3 length equals 15 residues.

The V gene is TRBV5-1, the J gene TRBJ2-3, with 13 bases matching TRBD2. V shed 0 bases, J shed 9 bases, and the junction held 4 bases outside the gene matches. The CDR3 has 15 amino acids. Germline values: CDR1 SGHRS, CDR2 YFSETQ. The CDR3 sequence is CASSLELAGGRTQYF. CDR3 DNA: TGCGCCAGCAGCTTGGAACTAGCGGGGGGGCGGACGCAGTATTTT.

The CDR3 spells CASSEEGLAGDYNEQFF. DNA for the CDR3: TGTGCCAGCAGTGAAGAGGGGCTAGCGGGGGACTACAATGAGCAGTTCTTC. This rearrangement joins TRBV6-1 to TRBJ2-1; 10 bases map to TRBD2. This CDR3 has 17 amino acids. V trimming: 1 base; J trimming: 3 bases; junction bases outside the gene matches: 6. Germline V lookup: CDR1 MNHNS, CDR2 SASEGT.

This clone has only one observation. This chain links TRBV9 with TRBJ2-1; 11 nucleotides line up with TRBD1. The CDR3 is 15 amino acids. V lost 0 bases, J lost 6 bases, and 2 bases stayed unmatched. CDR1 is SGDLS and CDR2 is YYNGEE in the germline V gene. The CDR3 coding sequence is TGTGCCAGCAGCGTAGGTGGGACAGGGGGCAATGAGCAGTTCTTC. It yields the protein CASSVGGTGGNEQFF.

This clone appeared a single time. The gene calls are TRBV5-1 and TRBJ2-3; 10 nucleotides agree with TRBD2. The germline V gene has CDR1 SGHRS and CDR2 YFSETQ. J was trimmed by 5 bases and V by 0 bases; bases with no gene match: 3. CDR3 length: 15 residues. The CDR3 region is CASSLVAGGRDTQYF. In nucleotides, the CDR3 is TGCGCCAGCAGCTTGGTAGCGGGGGGTAGAGATACGCAGTATTTT.

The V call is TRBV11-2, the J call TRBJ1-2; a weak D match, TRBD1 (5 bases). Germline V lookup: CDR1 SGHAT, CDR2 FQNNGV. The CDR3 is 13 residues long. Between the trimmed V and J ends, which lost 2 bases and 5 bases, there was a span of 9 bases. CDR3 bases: TGTGCCAGCAGCTTAACGGGGGGGTATGGCTACACCTTC. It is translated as CASSLTGGYGYTF.

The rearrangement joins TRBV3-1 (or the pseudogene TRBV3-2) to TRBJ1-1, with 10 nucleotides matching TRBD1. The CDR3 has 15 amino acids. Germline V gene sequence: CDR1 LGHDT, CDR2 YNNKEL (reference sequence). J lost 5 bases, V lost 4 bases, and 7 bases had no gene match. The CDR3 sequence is CASSRSDRGRTEAFF. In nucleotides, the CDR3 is TGTGCCAGCAGCCGGTCCGACAGGGGGCGGACTGAAGCTTTCTTT.

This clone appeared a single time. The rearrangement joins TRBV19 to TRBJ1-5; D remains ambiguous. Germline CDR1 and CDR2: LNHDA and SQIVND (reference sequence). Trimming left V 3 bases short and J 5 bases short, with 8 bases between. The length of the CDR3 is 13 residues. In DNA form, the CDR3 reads TGTGCCAGTAGTATTTCCGGAGATCAGCCCCAGCATTTT. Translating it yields CASSISGDQPQHF.

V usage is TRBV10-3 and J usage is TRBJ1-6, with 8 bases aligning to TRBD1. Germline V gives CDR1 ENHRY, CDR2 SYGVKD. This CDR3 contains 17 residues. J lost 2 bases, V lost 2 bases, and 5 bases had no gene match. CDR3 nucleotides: TGTGCCATCAGTGAGCCATGGACAGGGACCTATAATTCACCCCTCCACTTT. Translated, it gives CAISEPWTGTYNSPLHF.

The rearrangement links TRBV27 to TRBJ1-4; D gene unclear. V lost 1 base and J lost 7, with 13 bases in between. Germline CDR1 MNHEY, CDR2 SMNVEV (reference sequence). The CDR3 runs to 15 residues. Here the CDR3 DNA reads TGTGCCAGCAGTTTATTTTCGGGTAGCCCTGAAAAACTGTTTTTT. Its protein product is CASSLFSGSPEKLFF.

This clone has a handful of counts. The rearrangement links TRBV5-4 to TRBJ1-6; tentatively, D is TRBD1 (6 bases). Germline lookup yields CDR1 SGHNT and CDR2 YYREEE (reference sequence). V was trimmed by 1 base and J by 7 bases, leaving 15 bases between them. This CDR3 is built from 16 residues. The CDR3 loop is CASSLFEDSRNSPLHF. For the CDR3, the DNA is TGTGCCAGCAGCTTGTTTGAGGACAGCCGGAATTCACCCCTCCACTTT.

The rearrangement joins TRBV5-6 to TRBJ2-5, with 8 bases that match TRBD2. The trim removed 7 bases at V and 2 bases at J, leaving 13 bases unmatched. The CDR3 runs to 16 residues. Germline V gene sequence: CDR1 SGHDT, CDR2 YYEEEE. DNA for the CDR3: TGTGCCAGCCAGCCCGGGGGGGTGAGCCCACAAGAGACCCAGTACTTC. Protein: CASQPGGVSPQETQYF.

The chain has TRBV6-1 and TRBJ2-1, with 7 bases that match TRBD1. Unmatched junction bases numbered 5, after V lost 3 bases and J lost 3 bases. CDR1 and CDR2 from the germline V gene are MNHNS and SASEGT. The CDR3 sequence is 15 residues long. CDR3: CASSEGQSGYNEQFF. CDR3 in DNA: TGTGCCAGCAGTGAGGGACAGTCCGGCTACAATGAGCAGTTCTTC.

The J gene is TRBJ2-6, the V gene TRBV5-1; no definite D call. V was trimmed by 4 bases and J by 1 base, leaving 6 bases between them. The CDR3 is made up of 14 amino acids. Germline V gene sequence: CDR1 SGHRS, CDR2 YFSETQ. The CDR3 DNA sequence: TGCGCCAGCAGCGCGAGGTCTGGGGCCAACGTCCTGACTTTC. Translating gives CASSARSGANVLTF.

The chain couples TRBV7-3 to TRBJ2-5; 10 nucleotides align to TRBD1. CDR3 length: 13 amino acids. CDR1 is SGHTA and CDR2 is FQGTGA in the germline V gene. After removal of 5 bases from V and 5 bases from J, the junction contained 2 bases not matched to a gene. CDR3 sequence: CASSGTGEETQYF. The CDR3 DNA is TGTGCCAGCAGCGGGACAGGGGAGGAGACCCAGTACTTC. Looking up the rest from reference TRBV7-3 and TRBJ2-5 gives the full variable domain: GAGVSQTPSNKVTEKGKYVELRCDPISGHTALYWYRQSLGQGPEFLIYFQGTGAADDSGLPNDRFFAVRPEGSVSTLKIQRTERGDSAVYLCASSGTGEETQYFGPGTRLLVL.